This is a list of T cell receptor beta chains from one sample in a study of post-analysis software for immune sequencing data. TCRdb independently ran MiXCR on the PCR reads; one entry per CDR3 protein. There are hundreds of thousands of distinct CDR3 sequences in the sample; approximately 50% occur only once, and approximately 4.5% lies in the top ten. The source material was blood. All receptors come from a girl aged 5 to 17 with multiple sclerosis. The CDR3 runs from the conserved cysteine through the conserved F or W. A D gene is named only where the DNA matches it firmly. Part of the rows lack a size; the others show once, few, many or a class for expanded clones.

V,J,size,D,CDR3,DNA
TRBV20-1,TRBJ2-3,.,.,CSARKRNTDTQYF,TGCAGTGCTAGAAAGCGGAACACAGATACGCAGTATTTT
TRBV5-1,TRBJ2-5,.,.,CASSLSRVETQYF,TGCGCCAGCAGCTTGTCCAGGGTGGAGACCCAGTACTTC
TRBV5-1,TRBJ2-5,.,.,CASSLSGTIQETQYF,TGCGCCAGCAGCTTGTCAGGGACCATCCAAGAGACCCAGTACTTC
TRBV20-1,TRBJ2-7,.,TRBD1,CSARTGETYEQYF,TGCAGTGCCAGGACAGGGGAAACCTACGAGCAGTACTTC
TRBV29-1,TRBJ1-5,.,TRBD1,CSAGQGSNQPQHF,TGCAGCGCGGGACAGGGGAGCAATCAGCCCCAGCATTTT
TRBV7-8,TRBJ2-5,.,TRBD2,CASSGAPWEGLETQYF,TGTGCCAGCTCCGGAGCACCGTGGGAGGGTTTAGAGACCCAGTACTTC
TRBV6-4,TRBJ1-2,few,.,CASSPSTDSYGYTF,TGTGCCAGCAGCCCGTCGACGGATTCCTATGGCTACACCTTC
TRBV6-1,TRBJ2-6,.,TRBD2,CASSEASGGLSGANVLTF,TGTGCCAGCAGTGAGGCTAGCGGGGGTCTCTCTGGGGCCAACGTCCTGACTTTC
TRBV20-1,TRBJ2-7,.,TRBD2,CSATLLGAGDGYEQYF,TGCAGTGCTACCCTGCTTGGAGCGGGGGACGGCTACGAGCAGTACTTC
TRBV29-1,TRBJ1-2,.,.,CSVEKPNYGYTF,TGCAGCGTTGAGAAGCCCAACTATGGCTACACCTTC
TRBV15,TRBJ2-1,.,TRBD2,CATSRSKRESYNEQFF,TGTGCCACCAGCAGGTCAAAGCGGGAGTCCTACAATGAGCAGTTCTTC
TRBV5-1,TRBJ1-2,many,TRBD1,CASSPGTGGYGYTF,TGCGCCAGCAGCCCCGGGACAGGGGGTTATGGCTACACCTTC
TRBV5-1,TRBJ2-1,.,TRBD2,CASSLGLAGGIRYNEQFF,TGCGCCAGCAGCTTGGGACTAGCGGGAGGGATCCGTTACAATGAGCAGTTCTTC
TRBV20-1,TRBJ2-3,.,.,CSALNEAGGTDTQYF,TGCAGTGCCCTGAATGAGGCAGGTGGCACAGATACGCAGTATTTT
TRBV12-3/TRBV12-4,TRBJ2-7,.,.,CASSRRQVNDEQYF,TGTGCCAGCAGTCGACGACAGGTTAACGACGAGCAGTACTTC
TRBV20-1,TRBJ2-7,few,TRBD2,CSARLAGHSYEQYF,TGCAGTGCCAGACTAGCGGGCCACTCCTACGAGCAGTACTTC
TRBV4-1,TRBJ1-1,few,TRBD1,CASILQGDTEAFF,TGCGCCAGCATCTTACAGGGGGACACTGAAGCTTTCTTT
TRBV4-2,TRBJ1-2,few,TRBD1,CASSQGAGQGKGYTF,TGTGCCAGCAGCCAAGGCGCTGGACAGGGCAAGGGCTACACCTTC
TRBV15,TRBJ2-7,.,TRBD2,CATSSKTSGRAILYEQYF,TGTGCCACCAGCAGCAAGACTAGCGGGAGGGCCATTCTCTACGAGCAGTACTTC
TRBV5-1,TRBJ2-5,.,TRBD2,CASSSGLNPETQYF,TGCGCCAGCAGCTCGGGACTAAACCCAGAGACCCAGTACTTC
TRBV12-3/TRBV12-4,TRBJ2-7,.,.,CASSPPRGRRGPYEQYF,TGTGCCAGCAGTCCCCCTAGGGGACGGAGGGGTCCCTACGAGCAGTACTTC
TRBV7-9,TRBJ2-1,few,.,CASSYLGRNEQFF,TGTGCCAGCAGCTATCTCGGGCGCAATGAGCAGTTCTTC
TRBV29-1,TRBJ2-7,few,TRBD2,CSVDPGRAGEQYF,TGCAGCGTTGACCCCGGGAGGGCCGGTGAGCAGTACTTC
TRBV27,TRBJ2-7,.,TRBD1,CASSWDRVSYEQYF,TGTGCCAGCAGTTGGGACAGGGTTTCCTACGAGCAGTACTTC
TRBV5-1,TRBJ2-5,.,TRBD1,CASSLPLDPGQGALLETQYF,TGCGCCAGCAGCTTGCCCTTGGATCCGGGACAGGGGGCCTTATTGGAGACCCAGTACTTC
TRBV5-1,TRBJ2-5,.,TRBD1,CASSFRDRGPETQYF,TGCGCCAGCAGCTTCCGGGACAGGGGACCGGAGACCCAGTACTTC
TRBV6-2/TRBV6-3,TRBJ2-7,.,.,CASSQDGGPYEQYF,TGTGCCAGCAGTCAGGACGGGGGGCCGTACGAGCAGTACTTC
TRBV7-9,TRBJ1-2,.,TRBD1,CASSLAGQRINYGYTF,TGTGCCAGCAGCCTCGCGGGACAGAGAATTAACTATGGCTACACCTTC
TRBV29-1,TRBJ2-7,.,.,CSVAQGNEQYF,TGCAGCGTTGCCCAGGGGAACGAGCAGTACTTC
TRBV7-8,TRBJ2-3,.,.,CASSPRTGGRYF,TGTGCCAGCAGCCCGAGGACCGGGGGAAGGTATTTT
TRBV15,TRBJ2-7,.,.,CATSRDQPGLSEQYF,TGTGCCACCAGCAGAGATCAACCAGGGTTGAGCGAGCAGTACTTC
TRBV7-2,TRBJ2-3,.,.,CASSLEPALFTDTQYF,TGTGCCAGCAGCTTAGAGCCAGCGCTATTCACAGATACGCAGTATTTT
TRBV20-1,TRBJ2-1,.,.,CSAYGTYNEQFF,TGCAGTGCCTACGGGACTTACAATGAGCAGTTCTTC
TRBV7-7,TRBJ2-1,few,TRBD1,CASAQGVSYNEQFF,TGTGCTAGTGCCCAGGGGGTCTCCTACAATGAGCAGTTCTTC
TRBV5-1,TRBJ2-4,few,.,CASSLAVGVLAKNIQYF,TGCGCCAGCAGCTTGGCCGTCGGAGTACTAGCCAAAAACATTCAGTACTTC
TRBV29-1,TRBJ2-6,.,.,CSVLTTGILTF,TGCAGCGTTTTGACGACTGGGATCCTGACTTTC
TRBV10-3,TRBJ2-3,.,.,CATSDPGDTQYF,TGTGCCACCTCGGACCCTGGAGATACGCAGTATTTT
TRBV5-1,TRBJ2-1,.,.,CASSAEPSYNEQFF,TGCGCCAGCAGCGCTGAGCCGTCCTACAATGAGCAGTTCTTC
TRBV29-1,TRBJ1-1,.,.,CSVGARQANTEAFF,TGCAGCGTTGGGGCCAGACAGGCGAACACTGAAGCTTTCTTT
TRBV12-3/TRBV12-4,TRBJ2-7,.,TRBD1,CASRKPGQGRYEQYF,TGTGCCAGCAGAAAACCGGGACAGGGCCGATACGAGCAGTACTTC
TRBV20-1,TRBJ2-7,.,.,CSARGGAGPYYEQYF,TGCAGTGCTAGGGGCGGGGCAGGGCCCTACTACGAGCAGTACTTC
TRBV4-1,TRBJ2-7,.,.,CASSQPHPSYEQYF,TGCGCCAGCAGCCAACCCCACCCGTCCTACGAGCAGTACTTC
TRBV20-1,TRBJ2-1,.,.,CSANLPLGPYNEQFF,TGCAGTGCTAACCTCCCCCTAGGGCCCTACAATGAGCAGTTCTTC
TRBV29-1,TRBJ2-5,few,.,CSADRSQETQYF,TGCAGCGCCGACAGGTCCCAAGAGACCCAGTACTTC
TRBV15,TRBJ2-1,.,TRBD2,CATSRDRSGRGYEQFF,TGTGCCACCAGCAGAGATCGCAGCGGGAGGGGATATGAGCAGTTCTTC
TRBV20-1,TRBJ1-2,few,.,CSARKGGSGYGYTF,TGCAGTGCTAGGAAGGGGGGGTCGGGCTATGGCTACACCTTC
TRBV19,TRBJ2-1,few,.,CASTTGHPYNEQFF,TGTGCCAGTACCACGGGACATCCTTACAATGAGCAGTTCTTC
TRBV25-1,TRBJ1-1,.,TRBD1,CASTRGTGRGAFF,TGTGCCAGCACCCGAGGGACAGGCAGGGGAGCTTTCTTT
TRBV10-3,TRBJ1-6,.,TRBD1,CAISDHRGLDSPLHF,TGTGCCATCAGTGACCACAGGGGGTTGGATTCACCCCTCCACTTT
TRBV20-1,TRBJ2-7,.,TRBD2,CSARSGRTSGRRGNEQYF,TGCAGTGCTAGATCCGGGAGGACTAGCGGGAGGAGGGGCAATGAGCAGTACTTC
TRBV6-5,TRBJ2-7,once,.,CASSSEASIKYF,TGTGCCAGCAGTTCCGAGGCCTCCATAAAGTACTTC
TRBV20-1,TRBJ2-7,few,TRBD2,CSARSSGRTYEQYF,TGCAGTGCTAGAAGTAGCGGGAGGACCTACGAGCAGTACTTC
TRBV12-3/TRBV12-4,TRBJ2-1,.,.,CASRPGYSFHEQFF,TGTGCCAGCCGACCTGGTTATTCGTTCCATGAGCAGTTCTTC